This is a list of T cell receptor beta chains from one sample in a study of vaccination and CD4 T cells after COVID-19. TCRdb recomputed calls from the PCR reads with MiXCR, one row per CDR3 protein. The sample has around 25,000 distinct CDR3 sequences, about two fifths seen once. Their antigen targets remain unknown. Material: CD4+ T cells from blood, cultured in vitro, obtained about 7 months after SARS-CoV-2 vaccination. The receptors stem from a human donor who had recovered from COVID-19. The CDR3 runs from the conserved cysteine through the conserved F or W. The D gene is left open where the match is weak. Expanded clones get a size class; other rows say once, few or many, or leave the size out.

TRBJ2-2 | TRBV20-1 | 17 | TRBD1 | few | TGCAGTGCTAGAGATTTAGGGGACAGGCCGAACACCGGGGAGCTGTTTTTT | CSARDLGDRPNTGELFF
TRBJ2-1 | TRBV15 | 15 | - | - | TGTGCCACCAGCAAGTCAGGGGTCGACTACAATGAGCAGTTCTTC | CATSKSGVDYNEQFF
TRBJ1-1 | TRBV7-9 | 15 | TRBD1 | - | TGTGCCAGCAGCTTCCCCGGGACAGTCAACACTGAAGCTTTCTTT | CASSFPGTVNTEAFF
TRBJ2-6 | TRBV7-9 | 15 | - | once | TGTGCCAGCAGCTTCGAGGGGCCTGGGGCCAACGTCCTGACTTTC | CASSFEGPGANVLTF
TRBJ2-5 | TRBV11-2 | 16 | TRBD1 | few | TGTGCCAGCAGCTCGAGACAGGGGGCGAGGATCGAGACCCAGTACTTC | CASSSRQGARIETQYF
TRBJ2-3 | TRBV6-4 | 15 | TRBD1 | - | TGTGCCAGCAGAGGACAGGGGGCCATCGCAGATACGCAGTATTTT | CASRGQGAIADTQYF
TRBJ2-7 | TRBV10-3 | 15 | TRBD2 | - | TGTGCCACTGCGGGGGGCCCCAGGGCCACCTACGAGCAGTACTTC | CATAGGPRATYEQYF
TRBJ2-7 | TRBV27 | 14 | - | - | TGTGCCAGCAGTTTCGGGGCGTCCTCCTACGAGCAGTACTTC | CASSFGASSYEQYF
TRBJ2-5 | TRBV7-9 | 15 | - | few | TGTGCCAGCAGCTTGGGAGTTGGAGACCAAGAGACCCAGTACTTC | CASSLGVGDQETQYF
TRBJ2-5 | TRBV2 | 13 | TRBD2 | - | TGTGCCAGCAGGGCGGGGGGGGTAGAGACCCAGTACTTC | CASRAGGVETQYF
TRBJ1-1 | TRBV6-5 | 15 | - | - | TGTGCCAGCAGTTACTCCGGGACGGGGTACGCTGAAGCTTTCTTT | CASSYSGTGYAEAFF
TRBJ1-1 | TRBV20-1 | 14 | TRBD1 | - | TGCAGTGCTAAGGACAGGGTTTCTCCGCCTGAAGCTTTCTTT | CSAKDRVSPPEAFF
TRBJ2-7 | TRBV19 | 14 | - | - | TGTGCCAGTAGTAACCGGGACGGGGCCTACGAGCAGTACTTC | CASSNRDGAYEQYF
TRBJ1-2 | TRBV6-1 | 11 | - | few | TGTGCCAGCAGTGCCGGCAGAGGCTACACCTTC | CASSAGRGYTF
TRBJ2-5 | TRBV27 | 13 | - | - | TGTGCCAGCAGTTTAGATGTGGAAGAGACCCAGTACTTC | CASSLDVEETQYF
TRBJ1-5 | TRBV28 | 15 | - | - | TGTGCCAGCAGATCTCAGGGTTTTAGCAATCAGCCCCAGCATTTT | CASRSQGFSNQPQHF
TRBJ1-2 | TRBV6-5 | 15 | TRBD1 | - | TGTGCCAGCAGTTACGGGACAGGGGGAATCTATGGCTACACCTTC | CASSYGTGGIYGYTF
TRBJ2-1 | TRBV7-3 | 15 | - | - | TGTGCCAGCAGCGGCGACTCGAGCTCCTACAATGAGCAGTTCTTC | CASSGDSSSYNEQFF
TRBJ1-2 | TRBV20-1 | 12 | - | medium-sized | TGCAGTGCTAGTGTGGCTAACTATGGCTACACCTTC | CSASVANYGYTF
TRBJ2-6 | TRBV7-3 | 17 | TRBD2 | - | TGTGCCAGCAGCCAGGGAAGCGGGGGACCGGGGGCCAACGTCCTGACTTTC | CASSQGSGGPGANVLTF
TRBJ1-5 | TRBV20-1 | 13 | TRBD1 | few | TGCAGTGCTAGAACAGGGGACTGGCAGCCCCAGCATTTT | CSARTGDWQPQHF
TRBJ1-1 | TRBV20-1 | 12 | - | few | TGCAGGGCCAGGGAACCAAACACTGAAGCTTTCTTT | CRAREPNTEAFF
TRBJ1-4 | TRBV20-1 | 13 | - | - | TGCAGTGTTGCAGGGGCGGGTAGTGAAAAACTGTTTTTT | CSVAGAGSEKLFF
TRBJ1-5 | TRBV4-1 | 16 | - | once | TGCGCCAGCAGCCAAGGACCTGGGGGAATCAATCAGCCCCAGCATTTT | CASSQGPGGINQPQHF
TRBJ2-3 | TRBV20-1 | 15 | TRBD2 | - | TGCAGTGCACTTCGTACTAGCGGGAGCCCGGATACGCAGTATTTT | CSALRTSGSPDTQYF
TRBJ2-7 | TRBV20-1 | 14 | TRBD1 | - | TGCAGTGCTCTTGCCGGGACAGGGACCTACGAGCAGTACTTC | CSALAGTGTYEQYF
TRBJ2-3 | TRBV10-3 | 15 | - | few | TGTGCCATCAGTGAAGGGCAGGGAAGCACAGATACGCAGTATTTT | CAISEGQGSTDTQYF
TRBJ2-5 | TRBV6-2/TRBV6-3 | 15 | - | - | TGTGCCAGCAGTTACTCGAATGGGGTCCGGGAGACCCAGTACTTC | CASSYSNGVRETQYF
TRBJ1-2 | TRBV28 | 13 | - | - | TGTGCCAGCAGTTTTAAGAACAACTATGGCTACACCTTC | CASSFKNNYGYTF
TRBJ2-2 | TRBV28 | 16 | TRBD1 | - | TGTGCCAGCACCTGGACAGGGGGTACAAACACCGGGGAGCTGTTTTTT | CASTWTGGTNTGELFF
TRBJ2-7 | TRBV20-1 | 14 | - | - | TGCAGTGCATACGGACCAGGGCGCACCTACGAGCAGTACTTC | CSAYGPGRTYEQYF
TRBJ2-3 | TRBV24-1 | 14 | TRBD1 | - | TGTGCCACCAGTGATCCCAGGGGGACAGATACGCAGTATTTT | CATSDPRGTDTQYF
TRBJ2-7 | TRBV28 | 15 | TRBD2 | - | TGTGCCAGCAGATTTAGCGGGACGAGCTCCTACGAGCAGTACTTC | CASRFSGTSSYEQYF
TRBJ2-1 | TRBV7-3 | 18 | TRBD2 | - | TGTGCCAGCAGCTTAAGGGGACTAGCGGGAGGGCCGAAGAGTGAGCAGTTCTTC | CASSLRGLAGGPKSEQFF
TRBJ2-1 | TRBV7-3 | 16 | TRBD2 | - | TGTGCCAGCAGCTTATTCAGCGGGAATATTTACAATGAGCAGTTCTTC | CASSLFSGNIYNEQFF
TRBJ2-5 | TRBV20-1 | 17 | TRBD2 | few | TGCAGTGCTCTCTCGAGGGGTTTGGCGGGAGTTTTAGAGACCCAGTACTTC | CSALSRGLAGVLETQYF
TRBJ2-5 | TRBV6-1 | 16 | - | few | TGTGCCAGACCCCCCCCTGAGCCCCCAAGGGTAGAGACCCAGTACTTC | CARPPPEPPRVETQYF
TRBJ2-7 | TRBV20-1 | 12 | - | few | TGCAGTGCCGTTAGCGGACCCTACGAGCAGTACTTC | CSAVSGPYEQYF
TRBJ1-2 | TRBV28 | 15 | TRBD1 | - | TGTGCCAGCACCTCGGACAGGGGCTGGGTAGGAGGCTACACCTTC | CASTSDRGWVGGYTF
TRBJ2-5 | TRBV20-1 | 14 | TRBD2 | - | TGCAGTGCTAGAAATAGCGGGAGATACGAGACCCAGTACTTC | CSARNSGRYETQYF
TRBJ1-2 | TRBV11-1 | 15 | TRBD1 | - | TGTGCCAGCAGCTTTTTGACAGGGAATGGCTATGGCTACACCTTC | CASSFLTGNGYGYTF
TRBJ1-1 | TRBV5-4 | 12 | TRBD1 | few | TGTGCCAGCAGCCTGGACAGGACTGAAGCTTTCTTT | CASSLDRTEAFF
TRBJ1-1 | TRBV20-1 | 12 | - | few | TGCAGTGCTAGTCTGGTCTCCACTGAAGCTTTCTTT | CSASLVSTEAFF
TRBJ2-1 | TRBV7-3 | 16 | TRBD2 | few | TGTGCCAGCAGCTTAAGGGGGACTAGTTCCTACAATGAGCAGTTCTTC | CASSLRGTSSYNEQFF
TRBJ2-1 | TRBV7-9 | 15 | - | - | TGTGCCAGCAGCTTTATGACAGAGTTTCTCAATGAGCAGTTCTTC | CASSFMTEFLNEQFF
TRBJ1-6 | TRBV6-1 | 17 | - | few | TGTGCCAGCAGGGCCCGCAGGGAATTCACCTATAATTCACCCCTCCACTTT | CASRARREFTYNSPLHF
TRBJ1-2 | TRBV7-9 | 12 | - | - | TGTGCCAGCAGCTTCGCGGACTATGGCTACACCTTC | CASSFADYGYTF
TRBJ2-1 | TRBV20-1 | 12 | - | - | TGCAGTGCTATTCCAAGGGCGAATGAGCAGTTCTTC | CSAIPRANEQFF
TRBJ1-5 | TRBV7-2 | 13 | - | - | TGTGCCAGCAGCCAAATAGGGGATCAGCCCCAGCATTTT | CASSQIGDQPQHF
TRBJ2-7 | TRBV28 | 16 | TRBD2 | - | TGTGCCAGCAGTGGCGCCGGGACTACAATTTACCACGAGCAGTACTTC | CASSGAGTTIYHEQYF
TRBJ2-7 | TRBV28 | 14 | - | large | TGTGCCAGCAGCTTTGGGGGATCGCCCTACGAGCAGTACTTC | CASSFGGSPYEQYF
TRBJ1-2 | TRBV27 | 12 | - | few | TGTGCCAGCAGTCCCACTGATTCGAGGTACACCTTC | CASSPTDSRYTF
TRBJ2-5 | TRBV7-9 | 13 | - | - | TGTGCCAGCAGCTTCTTAACGCAAGAGACCCAGTACTTC | CASSFLTQETQYF